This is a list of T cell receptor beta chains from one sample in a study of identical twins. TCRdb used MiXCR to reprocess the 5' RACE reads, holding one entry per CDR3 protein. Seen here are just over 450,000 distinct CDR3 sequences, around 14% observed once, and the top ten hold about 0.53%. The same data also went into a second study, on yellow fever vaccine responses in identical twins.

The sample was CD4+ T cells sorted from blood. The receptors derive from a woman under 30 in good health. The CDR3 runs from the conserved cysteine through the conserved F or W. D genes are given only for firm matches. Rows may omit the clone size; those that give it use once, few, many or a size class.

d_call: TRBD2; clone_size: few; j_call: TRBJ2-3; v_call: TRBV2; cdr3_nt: TGTGCCAGCAAGGCGGGAGTAGCCGATACGCAGTATTTT; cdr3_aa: CASKAGVADTQYF
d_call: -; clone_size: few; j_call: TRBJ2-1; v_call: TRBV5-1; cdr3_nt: TGCGCCAGCAGCTTGGCCCCAAACTCCTACAATGAGCAGTTCTTC; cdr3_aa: CASSLAPNSYNEQFF
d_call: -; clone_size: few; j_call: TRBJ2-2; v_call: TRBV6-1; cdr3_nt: TGTGCCAGCGCCCGAAACCCATTGAACACCGGGGAGCTGTTTTTT; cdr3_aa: CASARNPLNTGELFF
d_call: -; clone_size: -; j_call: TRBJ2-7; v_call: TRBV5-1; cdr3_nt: TGCGCCAGCGGACTGGGCTCCGCGGGGCACGAGCAGTACTTC; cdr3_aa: CASGLGSAGHEQYF
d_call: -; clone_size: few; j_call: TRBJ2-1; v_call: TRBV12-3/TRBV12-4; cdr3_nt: TGTGCCAGCTGTTTAGGGCCCCCCTCTACAAATGAGCAGTTCTTC; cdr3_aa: CASCLGPPSTNEQFF
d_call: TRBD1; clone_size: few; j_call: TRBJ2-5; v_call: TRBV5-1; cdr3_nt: TGCGCCAGCAGCCCGAGGGGAGGGACAGGGGAAGAGACCCAGTACTTC; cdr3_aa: CASSPRGGTGEETQYF
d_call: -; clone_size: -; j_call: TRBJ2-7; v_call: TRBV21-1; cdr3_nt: TGTGCCAGCCCCCCTTGGGGGCGGTCTCCCTACGAGCAGTACTTC; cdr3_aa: CASPPWGRSPYEQYF
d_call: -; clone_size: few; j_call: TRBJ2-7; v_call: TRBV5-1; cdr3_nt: TGCGCCAGCAGCCCGACAACGGGGACAAGTGAGCAGTACTTC; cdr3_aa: CASSPTTGTSEQYF
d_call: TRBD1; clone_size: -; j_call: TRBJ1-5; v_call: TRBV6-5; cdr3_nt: TGTGCCAGCAGTTACTCGACAGGGGGTGGTAATCAGCCCCAGCATTTT; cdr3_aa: CASSYSTGGGNQPQHF
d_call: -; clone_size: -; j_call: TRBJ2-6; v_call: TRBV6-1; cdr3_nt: TGTGCCAGCAGTCAAGGGAGTCGCTCTGGGGCCAACGTCCTGACTTTC; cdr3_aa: CASSQGSRSGANVLTF